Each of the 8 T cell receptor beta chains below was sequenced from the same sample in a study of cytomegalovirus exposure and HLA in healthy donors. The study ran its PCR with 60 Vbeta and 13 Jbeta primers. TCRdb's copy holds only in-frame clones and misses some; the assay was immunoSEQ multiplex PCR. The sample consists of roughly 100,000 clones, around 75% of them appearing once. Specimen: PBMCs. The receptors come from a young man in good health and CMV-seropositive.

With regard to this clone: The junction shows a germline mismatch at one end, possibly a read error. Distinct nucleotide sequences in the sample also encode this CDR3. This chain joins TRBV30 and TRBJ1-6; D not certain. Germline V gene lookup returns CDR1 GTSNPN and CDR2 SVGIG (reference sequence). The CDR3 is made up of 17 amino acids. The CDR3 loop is CAWGFAGSSSYNSPLHF. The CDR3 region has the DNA TGTGCCTGGGGATTCGCAGGCTCAAGCTCCTATAATTCCCCCCTCCACTTT. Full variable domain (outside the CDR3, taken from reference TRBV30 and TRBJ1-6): SQTIHQWPATLVQPVGSPLSLECTVEGTSNPNLYWYRQAAGRGLQLLFYSVGIGQISSEVPQNLSASRPQDRQFILSSKKLLLSDSGFYLCAWGFAGSSSYNSPLHFGNGTRLTVT.

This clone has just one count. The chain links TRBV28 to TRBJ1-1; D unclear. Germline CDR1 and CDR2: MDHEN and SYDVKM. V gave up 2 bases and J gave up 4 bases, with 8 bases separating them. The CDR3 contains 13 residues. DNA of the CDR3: TGTGCCAGCAGTTTAAAGTTAGTCACTGAAGCTTTCTTT. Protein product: CASSLKLVTEAFF.

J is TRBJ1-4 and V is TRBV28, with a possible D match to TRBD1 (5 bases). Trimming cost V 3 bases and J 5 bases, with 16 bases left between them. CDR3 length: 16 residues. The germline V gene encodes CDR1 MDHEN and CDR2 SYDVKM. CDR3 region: CASSLGGGGRNEKLFF. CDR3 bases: TGTGCCAGCAGTTTGGGGGGAGGAGGCCGAAATGAAAAACTGTTTTTT.

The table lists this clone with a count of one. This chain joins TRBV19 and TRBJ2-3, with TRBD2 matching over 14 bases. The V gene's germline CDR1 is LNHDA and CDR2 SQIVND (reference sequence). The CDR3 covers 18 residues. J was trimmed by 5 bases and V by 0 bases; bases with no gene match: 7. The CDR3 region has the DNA TGTGCCAGTAGTATAGACTTGACTAGCGGGGGGGCCATAGATACGCAGTATTTT. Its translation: CASSIDLTSGGAIDTQYF.

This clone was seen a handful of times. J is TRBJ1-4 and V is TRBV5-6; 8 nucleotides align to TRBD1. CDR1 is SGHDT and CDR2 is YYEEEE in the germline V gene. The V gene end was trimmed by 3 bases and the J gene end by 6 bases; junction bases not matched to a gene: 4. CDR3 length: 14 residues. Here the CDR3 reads CASSWGTGYEKLFF. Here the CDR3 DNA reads TGTGCCAGCAGCTGGGGGACAGGCTATGAAAAACTGTTTTTT.

As DNA, the CDR3 is TGTGCCAGCAGTTTATTCGGGGAAGGCAATCAGCCCCAGCATTTT. Its translation is CASSLFGEGNQPQHF. The chain combines TRBV27 with TRBJ1-5; D uncertain. The CDR3 contains 15 residues. The germline V and J ends were trimmed by 1 base and 2 bases, with 9 bases remaining between them. Germline assignment: CDR1 MNHEY and CDR2 SMNVEV (reference sequence).

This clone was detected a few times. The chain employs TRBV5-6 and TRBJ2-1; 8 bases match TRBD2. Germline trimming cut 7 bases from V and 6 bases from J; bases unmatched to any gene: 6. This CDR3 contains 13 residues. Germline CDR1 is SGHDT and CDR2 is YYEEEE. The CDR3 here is CASSRAGGNEQFF. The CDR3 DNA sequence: TGTGCCAGCTCGCGGGCGGGGGGCAATGAGCAGTTCTTC. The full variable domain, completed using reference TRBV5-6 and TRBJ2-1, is DAGVTQSPTHLIKTRGQQVTLRCSPKSGHDTVSWYQQALGQGPQFIFQYYEEEERQRGNFPDRFSGHQFPNYSSELNVNALLLGDSALYLCASSRAGGNEQFFGPGTRLTVL.

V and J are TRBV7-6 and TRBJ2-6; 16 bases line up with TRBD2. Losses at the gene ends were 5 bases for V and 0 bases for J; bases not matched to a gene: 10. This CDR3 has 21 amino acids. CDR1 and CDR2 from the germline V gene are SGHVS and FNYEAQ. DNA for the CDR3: TGTGCCAGCAGCATACATCCCGGGACTAGCGGGGGGGACTCTGGGGCCAACGTCCTGACTTTC. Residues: CASSIHPGTSGGDSGANVLTF.